This T cell receptor beta chain was sequenced in a study of blood T cell repertoires in COVID-19. This CDR3 region has 18 residues. From germline, CDR1 is KGHDR and CDR2 SFDVKD. The ends lost 1 base at V and 2 bases at J; junction bases unmatched: 12. In the original processing: By means of reference gene primer amplification, nucleated cell counts were estimated. Some clones are missing from TCRdb's copy, which holds only in-frame ones; the method was immunoSEQ multiplex PCR. V, J and clone size are those of that table, while D and trimming were read from the DNA. The sample has roughly 18,000 clones, 86% seen once.

Material: peripheral blood. The chain is built from TRBV24-1 and TRBJ2-7; 8 nucleotides match TRBD1. This clonotype was obtained from a man between 65 and 85 years old with acute or convalescent COVID-19. The CDR3 DNA is TGTGCCACCAGTGATTTTCTAGGGACAGGCCCGACTCCCTACGAGCAGTACTTC. Translation gives CATSDFLGTGPTPYEQYF.